Listed below are T cell receptor beta chains from one sample, sequenced in a study of blood T cell repertoires in COVID-19. Data came from immunoSEQ multiplex PCR; TCRdb stores just in-frame clones and leaves some out. This table has 150,000 or so clones, around 82% appearing once. Sequenced sample: PBMCs or T cells enriched from blood (not recorded which). These receptors were obtained from a man aged 35-49 years who had recovered from COVID-19. Both conserved end residues are part of each CDR3. Fields, in order: V gene, clone size, CDR3 length, J gene, D gene, CDR3 protein, CDR3 DNA. The D gene is left open where the match is weak. Only some rows state a clone size, as once, few, many or a class for expanded clones.

V gene: TRBV27
clone size: -
CDR3 length: 14
J gene: TRBJ2-2
D gene: -
CDR3 protein: CASSHRGSTGELFF
CDR3 DNA: TGTGCCAGCAGTCATCGGGGGTCCACCGGGGAGCTGTTTTTT

V gene: TRBV19
clone size: -
CDR3 length: 13
J gene: TRBJ1-2
D gene: -
CDR3 protein: CASSTTGSGGYTF
CDR3 DNA: TGTGCCAGTAGTACTACAGGGTCGGGCGGCTACACCTTC

V gene: TRBV2
clone size: few
CDR3 length: 16
J gene: TRBJ2-3
D gene: TRBD2
CDR3 protein: CASIRLAGIGTDTQYF
CDR3 DNA: TGTGCCAGCATTAGACTAGCGGGGATAGGCACAGATACGCAGTATTTT

V gene: TRBV15
clone size: -
CDR3 length: 14
J gene: TRBJ2-2
D gene: -
CDR3 protein: CATGPAHNPGELFF
CDR3 DNA: TGTGCCACCGGGCCCGCACACAATCCCGGGGAGCTGTTTTTT

V gene: TRBV10-3
clone size: -
CDR3 length: 15
J gene: TRBJ2-3
D gene: TRBD1
CDR3 protein: CAISTGTGGTHTQYF
CDR3 DNA: TGTGCCATCAGTACCGGGACAGGGGGAACTCATACGCAGTATTTT

V gene: TRBV11-2
clone size: many
CDR3 length: 13
J gene: TRBJ2-3
D gene: -
CDR3 protein: CASLGSGTDTQYF
CDR3 DNA: TGTGCCAGCCTAGGCAGCGGCACAGATACGCAGTATTTT

V gene: TRBV5-4
clone size: -
CDR3 length: 16
J gene: TRBJ1-4
D gene: -
CDR3 protein: CASSDLPEGTNEKLFF
CDR3 DNA: TGTGCCAGCAGCGATCTCCCGGAGGGAACTAATGAAAAACTGTTTTTT

V gene: TRBV11-2
clone size: -
CDR3 length: 15
J gene: TRBJ2-1
D gene: TRBD2
CDR3 protein: CASSLNSGGRNEQFF
CDR3 DNA: TGTGCCAGCAGCTTAAATAGCGGGGGAAGGAATGAGCAGTTCTTC

V gene: TRBV7-9
clone size: few
CDR3 length: 13
J gene: TRBJ1-2
D gene: TRBD1
CDR3 protein: CASSFQGDYGYTF
CDR3 DNA: TGTGCCAGCAGCTTTCAGGGGGACTATGGCTACACCTTC

V gene: TRBV3-1/TRBV3-2
clone size: -
CDR3 length: 17
J gene: TRBJ2-5
D gene: -
CDR3 protein: CASSPDSPSLLQETQYF
CDR3 DNA: TGTGCCAGCAGCCCGGACAGTCCGTCACTGTTACAAGAGACCCAGTACTTC

V gene: TRBV6-5
clone size: once
CDR3 length: 14
J gene: TRBJ2-7
D gene: -
CDR3 protein: CASESRGFSYEQYF
CDR3 DNA: TGTGCCAGCGAGAGTCGGGGGTTCTCCTACGAGCAGTACTTC

V gene: TRBV5-1
clone size: -
CDR3 length: 13
J gene: TRBJ1-5
D gene: -
CDR3 protein: CASSQAGNQPQHF
CDR3 DNA: TGCGCCAGCAGCCAGGCCGGCAATCAGCCCCAGCATTTT

V gene: TRBV6-4
clone size: -
CDR3 length: 12
J gene: TRBJ1-2
D gene: -
CDR3 protein: CASSSTGNGYTF
CDR3 DNA: TGTGCCAGCAGTTCCACGGGAAATGGCTACACCTTC

V gene: TRBV5-1
clone size: -
CDR3 length: 16
J gene: TRBJ2-5
D gene: -
CDR3 protein: CASSPLLGTRKETQYF
CDR3 DNA: TGCGCCAGCAGCCCGTTACTCGGGACAAGGAAAGAGACCCAGTACTTC

V gene: TRBV10-3
clone size: -
CDR3 length: 16
J gene: TRBJ2-5
D gene: TRBD2
CDR3 protein: CAISESRLGEGETQYF
CDR3 DNA: TGTGCCATCAGTGAGTCGAGGCTAGGGGAGGGAGAGACCCAGTACTTC

V gene: TRBV10-3
clone size: -
CDR3 length: 16
J gene: TRBJ1-5
D gene: -
CDR3 protein: CAISEGAPQVYQPQHF
CDR3 DNA: TGTGCCATCAGTGAGGGGGCGCCGCAAGTCTATCAGCCCCAGCATTTT

V gene: TRBV19
clone size: -
CDR3 length: 15
J gene: TRBJ1-5
D gene: -
CDR3 protein: CASSREGVGNQPQHF
CDR3 DNA: TGTGCCAGTAGCCGGGAGGGGGTTGGCAATCAGCCCCAGCATTTT

V gene: TRBV4-1
clone size: -
CDR3 length: 13
J gene: TRBJ2-2
D gene: -
CDR3 protein: CASSQWEAGELFF
CDR3 DNA: TGCGCCAGCAGCCAGTGGGAGGCCGGGGAGCTGTTTTTT

V gene: TRBV5-4
clone size: few
CDR3 length: 12
J gene: TRBJ1-5
D gene: -
CDR3 protein: CASSLPDQPQHF
CDR3 DNA: TGTGCCAGCAGCTTGCCTGATCAGCCCCAGCATTTT

V gene: TRBV27
clone size: -
CDR3 length: 16
J gene: TRBJ2-1
D gene: TRBD2
CDR3 protein: CASTQSRRGAYNEQFF
CDR3 DNA: TGTGCCAGCACTCAAAGTAGGCGGGGGGCCTACAATGAGCAGTTCTTC

V gene: TRBV5-4
clone size: once
CDR3 length: 15
J gene: TRBJ2-1
D gene: TRBD1
CDR3 protein: CASSLWDRVYNEQFF
CDR3 DNA: TGTGCCAGCAGCTTGTGGGACAGGGTTTACAATGAGCAGTTCTTC

V gene: TRBV19
clone size: -
CDR3 length: 15
J gene: TRBJ2-5
D gene: -
CDR3 protein: CASSIGGQGYETQYF
CDR3 DNA: TGTGCCAGTAGTATAGGGGGGCAAGGCTATGAGACCCAGTACTTC

V gene: TRBV27
clone size: -
CDR3 length: 14
J gene: TRBJ2-1
D gene: TRBD2
CDR3 protein: CASSLNPGGVEQFF
CDR3 DNA: TGTGCCAGCAGTTTAAACCCGGGGGGTGTCGAGCAGTTCTTC

V gene: TRBV6-5
clone size: -
CDR3 length: 12
J gene: TRBJ1-1
D gene: -
CDR3 protein: CASSYAGTEAFF
CDR3 DNA: TGTGCCAGCAGTTACGCCGGCACTGAAGCTTTCTTT

V gene: TRBV10-2
clone size: -
CDR3 length: 15
J gene: TRBJ2-5
D gene: -
CDR3 protein: CASRAGTASKETQYF
CDR3 DNA: TGCGCCAGCAGGGCGGGGACAGCTTCTAAAGAGACCCAGTACTTC

V gene: TRBV9
clone size: few
CDR3 length: 14
J gene: TRBJ1-2
D gene: -
CDR3 protein: CASSVSPGDYGYTF
CDR3 DNA: TGTGCCAGCAGCGTATCTCCAGGGGACTATGGCTACACCTTC

V gene: TRBV6-5
clone size: -
CDR3 length: 15
J gene: TRBJ2-1
D gene: TRBD1
CDR3 protein: CATHLGGRTSNEQFF
CDR3 DNA: TGTGCCACCCATTTAGGGGGCAGGACCTCCAATGAGCAGTTCTTC

V gene: TRBV2
clone size: -
CDR3 length: 14
J gene: TRBJ1-2
D gene: TRBD1
CDR3 protein: CASIQGQTNYGYTF
CDR3 DNA: TGTGCCAGCATACAGGGACAGACTAACTATGGCTACACCTTC

V gene: TRBV15
clone size: -
CDR3 length: 13
J gene: TRBJ1-3
D gene: -
CDR3 protein: CATSSPGRNTIYF
CDR3 DNA: TGTGCCACCAGCTCGCCAGGTCGAAACACCATATATTTT

V gene: TRBV9
clone size: once
CDR3 length: 17
J gene: TRBJ1-4
D gene: TRBD1
CDR3 protein: CASSVGTGGTRNEKLFF
CDR3 DNA: TGTGCCAGCAGCGTCGGTACAGGGGGAACTAGGAATGAAAAACTGTTTTTT

V gene: TRBV5-1
clone size: -
CDR3 length: 16
J gene: TRBJ1-1
D gene: TRBD1
CDR3 protein: CASSFRTGGENTEAFF
CDR3 DNA: TGCGCCAGCAGCTTCCGGACAGGGGGCGAGAACACTGAAGCTTTCTTT

V gene: TRBV2
clone size: -
CDR3 length: 15
J gene: TRBJ2-1
D gene: TRBD2
CDR3 protein: CASSTRGGSYNEQFF
CDR3 DNA: TGTGCCAGCAGTACTCGGGGGGGCTCCTACAATGAGCAGTTCTTC

V gene: TRBV9
clone size: few
CDR3 length: 16
J gene: TRBJ2-1
D gene: TRBD1
CDR3 protein: CASSPQGDRDASEQFF
CDR3 DNA: TGTGCCAGCAGCCCCCAGGGGGACAGGGACGCGAGTGAGCAGTTCTTC

V gene: TRBV7-9
clone size: -
CDR3 length: 15
J gene: TRBJ1-2
D gene: -
CDR3 protein: CASSSVGSANYGYTF
CDR3 DNA: TGTGCCAGCAGCTCCGTCGGTAGCGCTAACTATGGCTACACCTTC

V gene: TRBV30
clone size: -
CDR3 length: 17
J gene: TRBJ1-5
D gene: -
CDR3 protein: CAWSALRGPYSNQPQHF
CDR3 DNA: TGTGCCTGGAGTGCCTTGCGGGGACCTTATAGCAATCAGCCCCAGCATTTT

V gene: TRBV30
clone size: -
CDR3 length: 14
J gene: TRBJ1-1
D gene: -
CDR3 protein: CAWGGSRLNTEAFF
CDR3 DNA: TGTGCCTGGGGGGGGTCTCGACTGAACACTGAAGCTTTCTTT

V gene: TRBV7-9
clone size: -
CDR3 length: 15
J gene: TRBJ1-6
D gene: -
CDR3 protein: CASSSNREAFTPLHF
CDR3 DNA: TGTGCCAGCAGTTCTAACAGGGAAGCTTTTACACCCCTCCACTTT

V gene: TRBV7-9
clone size: -
CDR3 length: 13
J gene: TRBJ1-2
D gene: TRBD1
CDR3 protein: CASSSTGSHGYTF
CDR3 DNA: TGTGCCAGCAGCTCGACAGGGAGTCATGGCTACACCTTC

V gene: TRBV5-1
clone size: once
CDR3 length: 15
J gene: TRBJ2-3
D gene: -
CDR3 protein: CASSLEVRVTDTQYF
CDR3 DNA: TGCGCCAGCAGCTTGGAGGTCAGGGTCACAGATACGCAGTATTTT

V gene: TRBV30
clone size: -
CDR3 length: 20
J gene: TRBJ1-1
D gene: -
CDR3 protein: CAWSTPRPGAVDFGYTEAFF
CDR3 DNA: TGTGCCTGGAGTACCCCCCGGCCAGGGGCAGTAGATTTTGGGTACACTGAAGCTTTCTTT

V gene: TRBV5-1
clone size: -
CDR3 length: 14
J gene: TRBJ1-1
D gene: -
CDR3 protein: CASTPNGVNTEAFF
CDR3 DNA: TGCGCCAGCACCCCGAACGGGGTGAACACTGAAGCTTTCTTT

V gene: TRBV21-1
clone size: -
CDR3 length: 18
J gene: TRBJ1-3
D gene: -
CDR3 protein: CATSGQGDMVCSGNTIYF
CDR3 DNA: TGTGCCACCTCGGGACAGGGGGATATGGTGTGCTCTGGAAACACCATATATTTT

V gene: TRBV24-1
clone size: -
CDR3 length: 13
J gene: TRBJ2-2
D gene: -
CDR3 protein: CATSETDTGELFF
CDR3 DNA: TGTGCCACCAGTGAAACGGACACCGGGGAGCTGTTTTTT

V gene: TRBV30
clone size: -
CDR3 length: 13
J gene: TRBJ1-2
D gene: TRBD1
CDR3 protein: CAWEGGQGKGYTF
CDR3 DNA: TGTGCCTGGGAGGGAGGACAGGGGAAAGGCTACACCTTC

V gene: TRBV6-1
clone size: -
CDR3 length: 12
J gene: TRBJ1-2
D gene: -
CDR3 protein: CASSEFGYGYTF
CDR3 DNA: TGTGCCAGCAGTGAGTTCGGTTATGGCTACACCTTC

V gene: TRBV5-4
clone size: -
CDR3 length: 15
J gene: TRBJ2-3
D gene: TRBD1
CDR3 protein: CASSVRQGFTDTQYF
CDR3 DNA: TGTGCCAGCAGCGTGCGACAGGGTTTCACAGATACGCAGTATTTT

V gene: TRBV5-4
clone size: few
CDR3 length: 15
J gene: TRBJ1-2
D gene: -
CDR3 protein: CASSLEVWGRDGYTF
CDR3 DNA: TGTGCCAGCAGCTTGGAGGTCTGGGGGAGGGATGGCTACACCTTC

V gene: TRBV2
clone size: -
CDR3 length: 15
J gene: TRBJ1-1
D gene: -
CDR3 protein: CASSDQWGLRGVAFF
CDR3 DNA: TGTGCCAGCAGTGACCAATGGGGGCTAAGAGGTGTAGCTTTCTTT

V gene: TRBV7-3
clone size: -
CDR3 length: 18
J gene: TRBJ1-1
D gene: TRBD1
CDR3 protein: CASSPWDLTGGTNTEAFF
CDR3 DNA: TGTGCCAGCAGCCCTTGGGACCTAACAGGGGGGACGAACACTGAAGCTTTCTTT

V gene: TRBV6-5
clone size: -
CDR3 length: 15
J gene: TRBJ2-4
D gene: -
CDR3 protein: CASSYGELAKNIQYF
CDR3 DNA: TGTGCCAGCAGTTACGGGGAGTTGGCCAAAAACATTCAGTACTTC

V gene: TRBV6-1
clone size: -
CDR3 length: 15
J gene: TRBJ2-2
D gene: -
CDR3 protein: CASSESLDYTGELFF
CDR3 DNA: TGTGCCAGCAGTGAATCTCTAGACTACACCGGGGAGCTGTTTTTT

V gene: TRBV7-3
clone size: -
CDR3 length: 19
J gene: TRBJ2-1
D gene: TRBD2
CDR3 protein: CASSFGLAGTQTDYNEQFF
CDR3 DNA: TGTGCCAGCAGCTTCGGACTAGCAGGCACCCAAACTGACTACAATGAGCAGTTCTTC

V gene: TRBV5-6
clone size: -
CDR3 length: 16
J gene: TRBJ1-5
D gene: TRBD1
CDR3 protein: CASSQTTGSTGQPQHF
CDR3 DNA: TGTGCCAGCAGCCAAACGACAGGGAGTACGGGTCAGCCCCAGCATTTT